Below, one T cell receptor (beta chain) is given with its context. Its antigen is not yet known. Within one base of it there is no much larger clone, and no base qualities were kept. Each collaborating institution followed its own protocols to collect whole blood in K2EDTA tubes. For TCRbeta analysis, collaborator samples were shipped as frozen whole blood, as isolated PBMCs, or as DNA extracted from either sample type. This sample was included in a study of blood T cell repertoires in COVID-19 (dated by TCRdb to 2020 to 2021). The study in broad terms: The collaborator samples originated in the United States, Italy and Spain and spanned the acute and convalescent phases of COVID-19. The material from the prospective study consisted of cDNA or gDNA derived from T cells, B-cell-depleted T cells, or PBMCs. The dataset comprised deeply sampled blood TCRbeta repertoires from subjects exposed to, actively infected with, or recovered from COVID-19. A freely available public database, intended as a resource for researchers studying the immune response to SARS-CoV-2, is where the repertoires were released. Samples came from the ongoing ImmuneRACE study (first 160 participants) plus 1,254 subjects from 6 global collaborators. Nearly every sample came with metadata listing a de-identified subject ID, COVID-19 status, age in years and sex. Where available, HLA class I and class II types were obtained from metadata supplied by the sample provider rather than from assay-based typing.

TCRbeta CDR3 regions were amplified from genomic DNA by means of the immunoSEQ Assay, a bias-controlled multiplex PCR. The study's own analysis went as follows. The number of nucleated cells in each sample was estimated from the amplification of reference gene primers within the assay. Sequence reads were collapsed and filtered to measure the absolute abundance of every unique TCRbeta CDR3 rearrangement. Productive Simpson clonality was computed per sample as the square root of Simpson's diversity index over productive rearrangements. TCRdb limited this immuneACCESS table to in-frame rearrangements with V and J called. A share of clones is missing; checked studies link under half to unresolved V genes, and the rest is unexplained. That table gives V, J and clone size, and the DNA gave D and trimming. The sample table records about 290,000 clones; more than 85% of these occur just once. The top ten clones comprise roughly 5% of the sample.

Broad study findings and their caveats: The amount of clinical and demographic metadata varied by source and participant and was provided uncurated.

CDR1 SGHTA and CDR2 FQGNSA were looked up in the germline V gene. Trimming at the junction amounts to 2 bases on V and 2 bases on J, and the germline ends lie 10 bases apart. The CDR3 covers 15 residues, taking in both the cysteine and the phenylalanine. Just the 45-base CDR3 DNA is kept, in frame starting at base 1. The sequence was obtained from a man aged 40-49 years with acute or convalescent COVID-19. The rearrangement combines TRBV7-2 with TRBJ1-5, with an unclear D gene assignment. Specimen: peripheral blood. The CDR3 reads CASSLLYVGNQPQHF. At the DNA level, the sequence is TGTGCCAGCAGCTTACTTTATGTAGGCAATCAGCCCCAGCATTTT.